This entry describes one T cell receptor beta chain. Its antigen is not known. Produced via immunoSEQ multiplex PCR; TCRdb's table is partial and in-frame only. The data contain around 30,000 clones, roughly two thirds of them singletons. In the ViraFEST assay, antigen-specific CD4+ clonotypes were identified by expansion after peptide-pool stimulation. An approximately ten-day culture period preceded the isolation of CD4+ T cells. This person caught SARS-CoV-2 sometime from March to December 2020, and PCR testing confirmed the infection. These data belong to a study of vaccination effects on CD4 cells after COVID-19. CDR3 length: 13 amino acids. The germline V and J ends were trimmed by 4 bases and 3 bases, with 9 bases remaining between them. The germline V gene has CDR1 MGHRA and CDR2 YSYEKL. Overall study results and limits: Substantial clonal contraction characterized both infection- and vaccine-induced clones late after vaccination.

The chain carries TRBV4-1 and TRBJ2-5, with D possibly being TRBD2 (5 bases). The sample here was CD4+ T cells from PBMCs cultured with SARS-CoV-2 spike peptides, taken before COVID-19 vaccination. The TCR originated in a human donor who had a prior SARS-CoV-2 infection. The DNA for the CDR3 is TGCGCCAGCAGCCTATGGGGAGAAGAGACCCAGTACTTC. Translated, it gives CASSLWGEETQYF.